This TCR beta chain was profiled in a study of shared clonotypes between healthy human individuals. General observations from the study: For sorted subsets, rarefaction showed incomplete sequencing despite large depth. Among the subsets, naive ones generally showed larger estimated richness than memory ones.

Naivety among CD8 cells was defined by CD45RO negativity and positive CCR7 selection, thereby excluding terminally differentiated effector memory CD45RA+ cells. The germline V and J ends were trimmed by 9 bases and 6 bases, with 11 bases remaining between them. The germline CDR1 and CDR2 sequences are LNHDA and SQIVND (reference sequence). This CDR3 spans 11 amino acids. Profiled with immunoSEQ multiplex PCR; TCRdb holds only in-frame clones, not every one. The sample records 2 million to 2.5 million clones, 85% to 95% being singletons. In the case of this clone: Its cognate antigen is unknown.

Sequenced sample: naive CD8+ T cells from PBMCs. V and J are TRBV19 and TRBJ1-2, with D unresolved. The TCR was taken from a man aged 18 to 29 in good health. Some clones in this sample may be carry-over from other donors' samples. The CDR3 DNA sequence: TGTGCCAGCCGGTCCCCCCATGGCTACACCTTC. This translates into CASRSPHGYTF.